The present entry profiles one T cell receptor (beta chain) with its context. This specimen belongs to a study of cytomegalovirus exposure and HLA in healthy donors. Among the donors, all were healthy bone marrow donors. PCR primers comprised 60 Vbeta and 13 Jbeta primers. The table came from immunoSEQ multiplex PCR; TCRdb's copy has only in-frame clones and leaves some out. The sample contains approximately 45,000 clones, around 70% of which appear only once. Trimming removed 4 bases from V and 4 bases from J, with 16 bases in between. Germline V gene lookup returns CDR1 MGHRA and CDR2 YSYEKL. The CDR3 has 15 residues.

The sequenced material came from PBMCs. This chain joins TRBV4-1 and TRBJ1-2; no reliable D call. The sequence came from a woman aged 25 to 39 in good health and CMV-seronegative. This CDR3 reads CASSPEGRVLYGYTF. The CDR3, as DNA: TGCGCCAGCAGCCCCGAAGGGAGAGTACTCTATGGCTACACCTTC.